One TCR beta chain is described in this entry. This specimen comes from a study of cytomegalovirus exposure and HLA in healthy donors. The PCR made use of 60 Vbeta and 13 Jbeta primers. Using immunoSEQ multiplex PCR, the repertoire was profiled, and TCRdb retains in-frame clones only, with some absent. The sample records 150,000 or so clones, 73% being singletons. This CDR3 spans 12 amino acids. Deletions cut 9 bases from V and 7 bases from J, with 12 bases between. Germline-derived CDR1 and CDR2 are SGHAT and FQNNGV. V and J are TRBV11-2 and TRBJ2-2; a weak D match, TRBD2 (6 bases). Sequencing was done on a sample of PBMCs. This clonotype originated in a woman aged 18-29 years in good health and CMV-seronegative. The CDR3 protein is CASLPGGGELFF. The CDR3 DNA sequence: TGTGCCAGTCTTCCCGGGGGCGGGGAGCTGTTTTTT.